These 5 T cell receptor beta chains share one sample of origin, sequenced in a study of human T cells and chemical hapten exposure. The sample's time point: pre-sensitization, week 0. Treatment in this sample: therapeutic diphenylcyclopropenone sensitization with weekly scalp DPC. Each CDR3 protein gets one entry after TCRdb re-called the RACE reads with MiXCR. The data contain about 250,000 distinct CDR3 sequences, around 7.7% of them singletons. Material: whole blood, obtained in connection with sensitization to the hapten diphenylcyclopropenone (DPC). These receptors came from a man between 18 and 29 years old with alopecia areata. Some clones in this sample may be carry-over from other donors' samples.

This chain uses TRBV4-3 with TRBJ1-1; possible D gene TRBD1, 5 bases. The CDR3 contains 19 residues. V lost 0 bases to trimming and J lost 0 bases, with 20 bases between them. Germline V CDR1 and CDR2: LGHNA, YSLEER. CDR3 in amino acids: CASSQDLRDGRVMNTEAFF. CDR3 bases: TGCGCCAGCAGCCAAGATCTTCGGGACGGCCGAGTCATGAACACTGAAGCTTTCTTT.

V is TRBV29-1 and J is TRBJ2-5; D is undetermined. Germline V gene lookup returns CDR1 SQVTM and CDR2 ANQGSEA. V was cut by 6 bases and J by 5 bases, with 13 bases left in between. The CDR3 is 12 amino acids. The CDR3 nucleotides are TGCAGCGTCCGGGCGGATTCGGAGACCCAGTACTTC. Translated: CSVRADSETQYF.

The CDR3 spells CATGTSGGDTQYF. CDR3 DNA sequence: TGTGCCACCGGGACTAGCGGAGGGGATACGCAGTATTTT. The chain recombines TRBV12-3 or TRBV12-4 with TRBJ2-3; 11 bases are a match to TRBD2. This CDR3 has 13 amino acids. J was trimmed by 6 bases and V by 10 bases; bases with no gene match: 6.

The rearrangement links TRBV4-2 to TRBJ2-5; TRBD2 agrees at 8 bases. CDR3 length equals 15 residues. Trimming took 3 bases from V and 1 from J; bases not matched to a gene: 4. Germline values: CDR1 LGHNA, CDR2 YNFKEQ. CDR3 loop: CASSHQGLVQETQYF. CDR3 sequence (DNA): TGTGCCAGCAGCCATCAGGGACTAGTCCAAGAGACCCAGTACTTC.

This clonotype came up a few times. DNA for the CDR3: TGTGCCAGCAGGTACGACAGGGACTACGAGCAGTACTTC. It yields the protein CASRYDRDYEQYF. The chain employs TRBV7-9 and TRBJ2-7; 7 bases are shared with TRBD1. This CDR3 is 13 amino acids long. The ends lost 6 bases at V and 3 bases at J; junction bases unmatched: 5. Germline V gene lookup returns CDR1 SEHNR and CDR2 FQNEAQ (reference sequence).